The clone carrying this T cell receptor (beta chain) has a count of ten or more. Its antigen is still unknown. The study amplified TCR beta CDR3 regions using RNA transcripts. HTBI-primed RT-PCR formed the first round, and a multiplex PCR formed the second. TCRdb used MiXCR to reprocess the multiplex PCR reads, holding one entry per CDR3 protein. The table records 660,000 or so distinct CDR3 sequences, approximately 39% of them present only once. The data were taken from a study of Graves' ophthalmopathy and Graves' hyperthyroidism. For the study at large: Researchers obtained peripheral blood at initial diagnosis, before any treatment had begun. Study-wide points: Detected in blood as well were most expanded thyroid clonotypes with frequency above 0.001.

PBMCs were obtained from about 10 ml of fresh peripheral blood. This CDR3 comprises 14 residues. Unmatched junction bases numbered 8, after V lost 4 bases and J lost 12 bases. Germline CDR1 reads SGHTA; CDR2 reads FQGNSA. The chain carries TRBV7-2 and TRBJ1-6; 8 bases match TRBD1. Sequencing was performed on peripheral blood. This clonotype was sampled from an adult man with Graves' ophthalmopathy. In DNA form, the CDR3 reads TGTGCCAGCAGCTCACAGGGGGGGGGCAGACCCCTCCACTTT. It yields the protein CASSSQGGGRPLHF.